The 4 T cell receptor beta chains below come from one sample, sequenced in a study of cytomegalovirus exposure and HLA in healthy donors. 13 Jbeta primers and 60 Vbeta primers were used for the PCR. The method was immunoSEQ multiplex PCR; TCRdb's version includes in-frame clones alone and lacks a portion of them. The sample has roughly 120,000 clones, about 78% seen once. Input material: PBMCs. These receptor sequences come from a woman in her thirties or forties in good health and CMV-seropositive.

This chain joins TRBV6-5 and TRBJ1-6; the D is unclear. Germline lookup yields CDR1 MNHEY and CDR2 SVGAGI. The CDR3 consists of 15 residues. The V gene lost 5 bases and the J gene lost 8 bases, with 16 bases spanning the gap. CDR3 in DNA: TGTGCCAGCAGTGTGCCGGGAATGGGCCATTCACCCCTCCACTTT. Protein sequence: CASSVPGMGHSPLHF.

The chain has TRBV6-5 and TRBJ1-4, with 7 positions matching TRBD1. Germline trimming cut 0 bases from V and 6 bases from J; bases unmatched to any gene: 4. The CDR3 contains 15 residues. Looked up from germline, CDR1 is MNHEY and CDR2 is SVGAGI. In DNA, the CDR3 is TGTGCCAGCAGTTACTCAGGGGGCGGGTATGAAAAACTGTTTTTT. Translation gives CASSYSGGGYEKLFF.

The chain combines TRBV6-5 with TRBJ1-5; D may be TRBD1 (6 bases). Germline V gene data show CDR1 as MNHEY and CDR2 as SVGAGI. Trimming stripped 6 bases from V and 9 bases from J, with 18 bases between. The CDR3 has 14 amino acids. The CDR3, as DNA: TGTGCCAGCAGGCCGGGGGGGCAGGGTCGGCCCCAGCATTTT. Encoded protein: CASRPGGQGRPQHF.

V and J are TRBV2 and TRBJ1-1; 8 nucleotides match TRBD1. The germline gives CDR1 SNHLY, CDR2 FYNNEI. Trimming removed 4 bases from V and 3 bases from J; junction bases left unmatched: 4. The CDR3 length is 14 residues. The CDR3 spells CASSGTGRDTEAFF. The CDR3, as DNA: TGTGCCAGCAGTGGGACAGGGCGGGACACTGAAGCTTTCTTT.